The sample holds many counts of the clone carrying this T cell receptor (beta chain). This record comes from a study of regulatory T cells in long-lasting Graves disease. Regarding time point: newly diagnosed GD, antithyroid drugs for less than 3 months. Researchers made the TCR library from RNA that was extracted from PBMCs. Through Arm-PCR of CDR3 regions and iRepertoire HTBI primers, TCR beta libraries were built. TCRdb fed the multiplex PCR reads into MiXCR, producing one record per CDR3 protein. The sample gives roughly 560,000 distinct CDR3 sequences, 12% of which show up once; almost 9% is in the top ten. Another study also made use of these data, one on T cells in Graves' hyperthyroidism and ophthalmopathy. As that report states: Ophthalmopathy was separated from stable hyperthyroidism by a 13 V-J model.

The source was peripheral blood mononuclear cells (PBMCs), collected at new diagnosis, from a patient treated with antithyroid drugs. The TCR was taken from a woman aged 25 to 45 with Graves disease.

The CDR3, as DNA: TGCGCCAGCAGTTCAAAAACAGGGACCGAGCAGTACTTC. Translation gives CASSSKTGTEQYF. V is TRBV10-2 and J is TRBJ2-7, with D possibly matching TRBD1 (6 bases). Germline lookup yields CDR1 WSHSY and CDR2 SAAADI. V was shortened by 5 bases and J by 6 bases, with 14 bases between the two germline ends. CDR3 length: 13 amino acids.